The rows below give T cell receptor beta chains drawn from one sample of a study of early T cells in non-severe SARS-CoV-2 infection. MiXCR was run by TCRdb on the 5' RACE reads, yielding one entry per CDR3 protein. The repertoire holds 100,000 to 120,000 distinct CDR3 sequences, over 10% seen once, with 3% to 3.5% in the top ten. Sequencing was done on a sample of whole blood. These receptors came from an adult who was a healthcare worker with PCR-confirmed SARS-CoV-2 infection or an uninfected control (not recorded which). Both conserved end residues are part of each CDR3. A D gene is named only where the DNA matches it firmly. Clone size appears in some rows only: once, few, many, or a class for an expanded clone.

d_call: NA
j_call: TRBJ2-3
v_call: TRBV29-1
clone_size: NA
cdr3_nt: TGCAGCGTTGTACCGCAGACAGATACGCAGTATTTT
cdr3_aa: CSVVPQTDTQYF

d_call: NA
j_call: TRBJ1-2
v_call: TRBV6-6
clone_size: NA
cdr3_nt: TGTGCCACTATGGGAGTCGATCCTGGCTACACCTTC
cdr3_aa: CATMGVDPGYTF

d_call: NA
j_call: TRBJ2-7
v_call: TRBV28
clone_size: many
cdr3_nt: TGTGCCAGCAGTTCCGGACGCCTCGAGCAGTACTTC
cdr3_aa: CASSSGRLEQYF

d_call: NA
j_call: TRBJ1-2
v_call: TRBV25-1
clone_size: many
cdr3_nt: TGTGCCAGCAGTGCCACCGGTGCCGGATATGGCTACACCTTC
cdr3_aa: CASSATGAGYGYTF

d_call: TRBD2
j_call: TRBJ2-3
v_call: TRBV20-1
clone_size: few
cdr3_nt: TGCAGTGCTAGTACTAGCGGGGGGGTAGATACGCAGTATTTT
cdr3_aa: CSASTSGGVDTQYF

d_call: NA
j_call: TRBJ1-2
v_call: TRBV12-3/TRBV12-4
clone_size: NA
cdr3_nt: TGTGCCAGCAGGGTCGACAGACACTATGGCTACACCTTC
cdr3_aa: CASRVDRHYGYTF

d_call: TRBD2
j_call: TRBJ2-2
v_call: TRBV5-4
clone_size: NA
cdr3_nt: TGTGCCAGCAGCTCCCCCGGGGGGGAGGGGACCGGGGAGCTGTTTTTT
cdr3_aa: CASSSPGGEGTGELFF

d_call: TRBD1
j_call: TRBJ2-7
v_call: TRBV5-1
clone_size: few
cdr3_nt: TGCGCCAGCAGCCCCTCTCAGGGGGACGAGCAGTACTTC
cdr3_aa: CASSPSQGDEQYF

d_call: NA
j_call: TRBJ2-1
v_call: TRBV27
clone_size: many
cdr3_nt: TGTGCCAGCAGTTTTGTTCCTCCCCGGAGCAATGAGCAGTTCTTC
cdr3_aa: CASSFVPPRSNEQFF

d_call: NA
j_call: TRBJ2-7
v_call: TRBV5-6
clone_size: NA
cdr3_nt: TGTGCCAGCAGTACGGGACCGGGCCGGCAGTACTTC
cdr3_aa: CASSTGPGRQYF

d_call: NA
j_call: TRBJ1-4
v_call: TRBV7-6
clone_size: many
cdr3_nt: TGTGCCAGCAGTCCAGGGATTAATGAAAAACTGTTTTTT
cdr3_aa: CASSPGINEKLFF

d_call: TRBD2
j_call: TRBJ2-5
v_call: TRBV6-6
clone_size: few
cdr3_nt: TGTGCCAGCAGTCGGGGACTAAAAGAGACCCAGTACTTC
cdr3_aa: CASSRGLKETQYF

d_call: NA
j_call: TRBJ2-3
v_call: TRBV12-2
clone_size: few
cdr3_nt: TGTGCAAGTCGCTCTCCCCGGCGGGACACCACTGAAGCAGATACGCAGTATTTT
cdr3_aa: CASRSPRRDTTEADTQYF

d_call: NA
j_call: TRBJ1-1
v_call: TRBV6-5
clone_size: NA
cdr3_nt: TGTGCCAACAGTTACTGGGGGATAGGAAACACTGAAGCTTTCTTT
cdr3_aa: CANSYWGIGNTEAFF

d_call: NA
j_call: TRBJ1-6
v_call: TRBV27
clone_size: many
cdr3_nt: TGTGCCAGCAGTTTATCGTCGCAGGCCCGCTCCTATAATTCACCCCTCCACTTT
cdr3_aa: CASSLSSQARSYNSPLHF

d_call: NA
j_call: TRBJ1-1
v_call: TRBV6-5
clone_size: NA
cdr3_nt: TGTGCCAGCAGTTACGTGGGAAAGGGCATGAACACTGAAGCTTTCTTT
cdr3_aa: CASSYVGKGMNTEAFF

d_call: NA
j_call: TRBJ2-2
v_call: TRBV5-1
clone_size: NA
cdr3_nt: TGCGCCAGCAGCTCAGATACAGGGACGAACACCGGGGAGCTGTTTTTT
cdr3_aa: CASSSDTGTNTGELFF

d_call: NA
j_call: TRBJ1-6
v_call: TRBV7-2
clone_size: many
cdr3_nt: TGTGCCAGCAGCAGACCAATTCCCTCCTATAATTCACCCCTCCACTTT
cdr3_aa: CASSRPIPSYNSPLHF

d_call: NA
j_call: TRBJ2-7
v_call: TRBV28
clone_size: few
cdr3_nt: TGTGCCAGCAGTCGACCTCCGCCATACGAGCAGTACTTC
cdr3_aa: CASSRPPPYEQYF

d_call: NA
j_call: TRBJ2-3
v_call: TRBV29-1
clone_size: NA
cdr3_nt: TGCAGCGCTAAGTCCGATACGCAGTATTTT
cdr3_aa: CSAKSDTQYF

d_call: NA
j_call: TRBJ1-1
v_call: TRBV10-2
clone_size: many
cdr3_nt: TGCGCCAGCAATCACTGGACAGCCATGAACACTGAAGCTTTCTTT
cdr3_aa: CASNHWTAMNTEAFF

d_call: NA
j_call: TRBJ2-7
v_call: TRBV7-9
clone_size: many
cdr3_nt: TGTGCCAGCAGCACCGGCCCGGGACATCAGGAGCAGTACTTC
cdr3_aa: CASSTGPGHQEQYF

d_call: NA
j_call: TRBJ1-1
v_call: TRBV10-3
clone_size: few
cdr3_nt: TGTGCCATCAGTGAGTCAAGGGCTGAAGCTTTCTTT
cdr3_aa: CAISESRAEAFF

d_call: NA
j_call: TRBJ2-1
v_call: TRBV24-1
clone_size: NA
cdr3_nt: TGTGCCACCAGTGATGACAGCTACAATGAGCAGTTCTTC
cdr3_aa: CATSDDSYNEQFF

d_call: TRBD1
j_call: TRBJ2-2
v_call: TRBV5-1
clone_size: few
cdr3_nt: TGCGCCAGCAGCTTGGAAGGGGGCTGGACCGGGGAGCTGTTTTTT
cdr3_aa: CASSLEGGWTGELFF

d_call: TRBD1
j_call: TRBJ1-2
v_call: TRBV6-6
clone_size: NA
cdr3_nt: TGTGCCAGCAGTTACGGCCGCGGGACAGCCAACTATGGCTACACCTTC
cdr3_aa: CASSYGRGTANYGYTF

d_call: NA
j_call: TRBJ1-3
v_call: TRBV11-2
clone_size: few
cdr3_nt: TGTGCCAGCAGCCAGTCGCAACCGCAGGGGTCTGGAAACACCATATATTTT
cdr3_aa: CASSQSQPQGSGNTIYF

d_call: NA
j_call: TRBJ2-5
v_call: TRBV21-1
clone_size: few
cdr3_nt: TGTGCCAGCAGCAAAAGCCAAACCCAAGAGACCCAGTACTTC
cdr3_aa: CASSKSQTQETQYF

d_call: NA
j_call: TRBJ2-5
v_call: TRBV10-1
clone_size: many
cdr3_nt: TGCGCCAGCAGTGAAGGGGGGACGACGGAGACCCAGTACTTC
cdr3_aa: CASSEGGTTETQYF